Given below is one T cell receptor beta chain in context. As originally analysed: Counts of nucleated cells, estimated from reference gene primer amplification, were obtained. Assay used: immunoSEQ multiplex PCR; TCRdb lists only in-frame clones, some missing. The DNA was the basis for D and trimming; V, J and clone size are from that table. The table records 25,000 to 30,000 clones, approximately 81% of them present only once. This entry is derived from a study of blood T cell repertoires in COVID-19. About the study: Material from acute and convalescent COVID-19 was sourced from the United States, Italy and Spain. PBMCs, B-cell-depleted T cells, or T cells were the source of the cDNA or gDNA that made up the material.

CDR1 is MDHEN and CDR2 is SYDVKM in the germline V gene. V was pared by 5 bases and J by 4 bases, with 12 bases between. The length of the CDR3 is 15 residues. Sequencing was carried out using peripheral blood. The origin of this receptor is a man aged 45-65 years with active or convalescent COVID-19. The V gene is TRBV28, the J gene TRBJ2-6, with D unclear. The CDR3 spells CASSPLGAGANVLTF. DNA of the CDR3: TGTGCCAGCAGTCCTCTCGGTGCAGGGGCCAACGTCCTGACTTTC. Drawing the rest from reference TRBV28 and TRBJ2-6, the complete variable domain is DVKVTQSSRYLVKRTGEKVFLECVQDMDHENMFWYRQDPGLGLRLIYFSYDVKMKEKGDIPEGYSVSREKKERFSLILESASTNQTSMYLCASSPLGAGANVLTFGAGSRLTVL.